These 23 T cell receptor beta chains were sequenced from one sample in a study of early T cells in non-severe SARS-CoV-2 infection. TCRdb called the 5' RACE reads again in MiXCR, with one record for every CDR3 protein. Seen here are some 54,000 distinct CDR3 sequences, around 10% observed once, and the top ten hold 13%. Material for sequencing was whole blood. Source of these receptors: an adult who was a healthcare worker with PCR-confirmed SARS-CoV-2 infection or an uninfected control (not recorded which).

This clonotype occurred a few times. The V call is TRBV29-1, the J call TRBJ2-3; D gene uncertain. V lost 5 bases and J lost 3, with 15 bases in between. The CDR3 extends over 14 amino acids. Per germline, CDR1 SQVTM and CDR2 ANQGSEA. The CDR3 is CSVWTWVRTDTQYF. For the CDR3, the DNA is TGCAGCGTTTGGACCTGGGTGCGGACAGATACGCAGTATTTT.

V usage is TRBV6-1 and J usage is TRBJ2-5; no clear D. V dropped 4 bases and J dropped 2 bases, with 11 bases sitting between them. Germline lookup yields CDR1 MNHNS and CDR2 SASEGT. The CDR3 spans 14 residues. The CDR3 bases are TGTGCCAGCAGTGTACCGGAAGGGCAAGAGACCCAGTACTTC. Its translation is CASSVPEGQETQYF.

In its sample, this clonotype was seen many times. This chain connects TRBV9 to TRBJ2-7, with 7 positions matching TRBD1. The germline CDR1 and CDR2 sequences are SGDLS and YYNGEE. This CDR3 is built from 15 residues. V was pared by 6 bases and J by 4 bases, with 13 bases of the junction left unmatched. DNA of the CDR3: TGTGCCAGCAATAGACAGGGTGGCCGCGAATACGAGCAGTACTTC. It specifies CASNRQGGREYEQYF. Full variable domain (remainder filled in from reference TRBV9 and TRBJ2-7): DSGVTQTPKHLITATGQRVTLRCSPRSGDLSVYWYQQSLDQGLQFLIQYYNGEERAKGNILERFSAQQFPDLHSELNLSSLELGDSALYFCASNRQGGREYEQYFGPGTRLTVT.

This clonotype was observed a handful of times. The J gene is TRBJ2-7, the V gene TRBV6-5; D is unclear. CDR1 MNHEY and CDR2 SVGAGI come from the germline V gene. Trimming removed 4 bases at V and 4 bases at J, with 5 bases between. The CDR3 sequence is 11 residues long. Here the CDR3 reads CASSSEYEQYF. DNA of the CDR3: TGTGCCAGCAGTTCTGAGTACGAGCAGTACTTC.

This clonotype has a count of ten or more. The chain couples TRBV19 to TRBJ2-1; 8 bases match TRBD2. Unmatched junction bases numbered 6, after V lost 3 bases and J lost 5 bases. Germline CDR1 and CDR2: LNHDA and SQIVND (reference sequence). There are 15 residues in the CDR3. The CDR3: CASSMYSGTNNEQFF. The CDR3 DNA is TGTGCCAGTAGTATGTATAGCGGGACCAACAATGAGCAGTTCTTC.

This clonotype was counted at least ten times. The chain uses TRBV12-3 or TRBV12-4 and TRBJ1-5; perhaps TRBD1 as D (5 bases). The CDR3 is made up of 14 amino acids. V gave up 3 bases and J gave up 7 bases, with 13 bases separating them. The CDR3 DNA is TGTGCCAGCAGTTTCGTTCGGGACGGCCAGCCCCAGCATTTT. Translation: CASSFVRDGQPQHF.

This clonotype has at least ten counts. The chain carries TRBV28 and TRBJ1-2; no clear D. CDR3 length: 14 amino acids. Germline V lookup: CDR1 MDHEN, CDR2 SYDVKM. Trimming shortened V by 4 bases and J by 0 bases, and 9 bases separated the two germline ends. CDR3 residues: CASSSLGANYGYTF. The CDR3 coding sequence is TGTGCCAGCAGTTCCCTGGGAGCTAACTATGGCTACACCTTC.

This clonotype came up a few times. DNA for the CDR3: TGTGCCAGCAGCCGAAAGAGACTAGCCGGAGAGACCCAGTACTTC. Translated, it gives CASSRKRLAGETQYF. The gene calls are TRBV12-3 or TRBV12-4 and TRBJ2-5; 7 positions agree with TRBD2. The J segment lost 4 bases and the V segment lost 6 bases, leaving 11 bases of the junction unmatched. The CDR3 spans 15 residues.

The table lists this clonotype with many counts. The rearrangement joins TRBV4-2 to TRBJ2-1; D gene uncertain. This CDR3 spans 16 amino acids. Trimming stripped 0 bases from V and 0 bases from J, with 9 bases between. Germline lookup yields CDR1 LGHNA and CDR2 YNFKEQ. CDR3 in amino acids: CASSQEGPRSYNEQFF. In DNA form, the CDR3 reads TGTGCCAGCAGCCAAGAAGGGCCCCGCTCCTACAATGAGCAGTTCTTC.

Worth noting for this clonotype: This may be a read error: a much more frequent sequence differs by one nucleotide. This chain uses TRBV6-1 with TRBJ1-2, with TRBD1 as a possible D gene (5 bases). The CDR3 is 13 amino acids. Trimming took 8 bases from V and 3 from J, leaving 13 bases between them. Germline CDR1 and CDR2: MNHNS and SASEGT. CDR3 protein: CASAGRGDYGYTF. The CDR3 DNA follows: TGTGCCAGCGCGGGACGAGGGGACTATGGCTACACCTTC.

The V call is TRBV11-1, the J call TRBJ1-4; no firm D call. V shed 3 bases and J shed 7 bases, with 3 bases lying between them. The germline gives CDR1 SGHAT, CDR2 FQDESV (reference sequence). The CDR3 sequence is 11 residues long. CDR3: CASSFFEKLFF. In nucleotides, the CDR3 is TGTGCCAGCAGCTTTTTTGAAAAACTGTTTTTT.

This clonotype showed up many times. V and J are TRBV7-2 and TRBJ2-7; possibly TRBD1 or TRBD2 for D (5 bases each). Germline V gene sequence: CDR1 SGHTA, CDR2 FQGNSA. The V gene lost 11 bases and the J gene lost 2 bases, with 19 bases spanning the gap. CDR3 length equals 14 residues. The CDR3 region is CASSRGYGTYEQYF. CDR3 nucleotide sequence: TGTGCCTCCTCGAGGGGATACGGAACCTACGAGCAGTACTTC.

Ten or more counts support this clonotype. The chain carries TRBV13 and TRBJ2-7; D is possibly TRBD1 (6 bases). Germline CDR1 PRHDT, CDR2 FYEKMQ (reference sequence). CDR3 size: 14 residues. V was cut by 1 base and J by 5 bases, with 12 bases left in between. The CDR3 region is CASSLAGADHEQYF. The CDR3 DNA reads as TGTGCCAGCAGCTTAGCAGGGGCGGATCACGAGCAGTACTTC.

This clonotype was observed a handful of times. The rearrangement joins TRBV9 to TRBJ2-7; D remains unclear. Germline CDR1 reads SGDLS; CDR2 reads YYNGEE. The CDR3 is 9 amino acids. V lost 5 bases to trimming and J lost 6 bases, with 3 bases between them. CDR3 nucleotides: TGTGCCAGCAGGGTCGAGCAGTACTTC. Its protein product is CASRVEQYF.

This clonotype was seen repeatedly, ten times or more. The chain recombines TRBV6-5 with TRBJ1-2, with D maybe TRBD1 (5 bases). The V gene lost 6 bases and the J gene lost 8 bases, with 10 bases spanning the gap. CDR1 and CDR2 (germline): MNHEY, SVGAGI. There are 11 residues in the CDR3. The CDR3 bases are TGTGCCAGCAGGACAGCCACAGGCTACACCTTC. Amino acids: CASRTATGYTF.

This clonotype was observed at least ten times. CDR3 sequence: CASSFRGRTEAFF. CDR3 DNA sequence: TGTGCCAGCAGCTTTAGAGGGAGAACTGAAGCTTTCTTT. The rearrangement uses TRBV5-6 and TRBJ1-1; D unresolved. Trimming cost V 2 bases and J 5 bases, with 10 bases left between them. The CDR3 is made up of 13 amino acids. From germline, CDR1 is SGHDT and CDR2 YYEEEE.

The rearrangement uses TRBV6-2 or TRBV6-3 and TRBJ1-5, with 7 positions matching TRBD1. Losses at the gene ends were 2 bases for V and 3 bases for J; bases not matched to a gene: 16. The V gene's germline CDR1 is MNHEY and CDR2 SVGEGT. The CDR3 is made up of 19 amino acids. This CDR3 is CASSYKRAGGTELNQPQHF. The CDR3 DNA reads as TGTGCCAGCAGTTACAAGCGGGCTGGGGGGACAGAACTCAATCAGCCCCAGCATTTT.

This clonotype was counted a few times. The gene calls are TRBV6-2 or TRBV6-3 and TRBJ2-1, with D perhaps TRBD2 (5 bases). Trimming left V 6 bases short and J 6 bases short, with 12 bases between. This CDR3 has 13 residues. Germline loops: CDR1 MNHEY, CDR2 SVGEGT. The CDR3 DNA sequence: TGTGCCAGCAGGGACTCGGCGGGCAATGAGCAGTTCTTC. Translating it yields CASRDSAGNEQFF.

J is TRBJ1-6 and V is TRBV5-6; the D is unclear. The CDR3 has 14 residues. The V and J ends lost 4 bases and 8 bases respectively, with 13 bases between them. The germline gives CDR1 SGHDT, CDR2 YYEEEE. This CDR3 is CASSGPAEDSPLHF. The DNA of the CDR3 is TGTGCCAGCAGCGGCCCGGCCGAGGATTCACCCCTCCACTTT.

This clonotype was picked up a small number of times. This chain joins TRBV4-2 and TRBJ2-1; 8 bases agree with TRBD2. CDR3 length equals 16 residues. CDR1 and CDR2 from the germline V gene are LGHNA and YNFKEQ. V lost 0 bases and J lost 4; bases outside the gene matches: 5. The CDR3 loop reads CASSQDPTSGYNEQFF. CDR3 sequence (DNA): TGTGCCAGCAGCCAAGATCCTACTAGCGGATACAATGAGCAGTTCTTC.

This clonotype was seen only a few times. This rearrangement joins TRBV27 to TRBJ1-2, with TRBD1 matching 9 bases. CDR3 length: 16 residues. CDR1 and CDR2 (germline): MNHEY, SMNVEV (reference sequence). The V gene end was trimmed by 5 bases and the J gene end by 6 bases; junction bases not matched to a gene: 13. The CDR3 loop reads CASSLRPLDRGHGYTF. The DNA of the CDR3 is TGTGCCAGCAGTCTAAGACCCCTGGACAGGGGCCATGGCTACACCTTC.

The sample holds many counts of this clonotype. This chain uses TRBV29-1 with TRBJ2-1, with a tentative D call TRBD2 (6 bases). Germline V gene data show CDR1 as SQVTM and CDR2 as ANQGSEA. V shed 4 bases and J shed 3 bases, with 19 bases lying between them. This CDR3 comprises 16 residues. The CDR3 here is CSVAQVAAGSYNEQFF. CDR3 bases: TGCAGCGTTGCGCAAGTAGCGGCTGGCAGCTACAATGAGCAGTTCTTC.

This clonotype was observed a handful of times. J is TRBJ2-7 and V is TRBV7-2, with D unclear. The ends were cut back, 5 bases at V and 3 bases at J, with 17 bases in the middle. This CDR3 spans 15 amino acids. CDR1 is SGHTA and CDR2 is FQGNSA in the germline V gene. The DNA of the CDR3 is TGTGCCAGCAGCCCTTACACTGCGGAATACTACGAGCAGTACTTC. It translates to CASSPYTAEYYEQYF.